Included here is one TCR beta chain sequence, with context. Genomic DNA served as template for TCR beta VDJ and CDR3 profiling. TCRdb redid the calling of the reads with MiXCR, one entry per CDR3 protein. Here the sample spans approximately 190,000 distinct CDR3 sequences, 48% being singletons. It was patients with CD8+CD57+ cell expansion by flow cytometry who were chosen for sequencing. In all patients, the disease was severe acquired aplastic anemia. The CDR3 consists of 12 residues. The germline gives CDR1 SGHKS, CDR2 YYEKEE (reference sequence). V gave up 4 bases and J gave up 3 bases, with 8 bases separating them. This specimen comes from a study of CD8+CD57+ T cells in acquired aplastic anemia. Study summary: The study obtained an average of 3.2 ug of DNA from sorted CD4+ and CD8+ cells.

Sequencing input: sorted CD4+, CD8+, or CD8+CD57+ T cells (not recorded which) from PBMCs. The receptor was derived from a human donor with aplastic anemia. The rearrangement uses TRBV5-5 and TRBJ2-7; D call uncertain. CDR3 bases: TGTGCCAGCAGCCGGATGGGCTACGAGCAGTACTTC. Amino acid sequence: CASSRMGYEQYF. Full variable domain (remainder filled in from reference TRBV5-5 and TRBJ2-7): DAGVTQSPTHLIKTRGQQVTLRCSPISGHKSVSWYQQVLGQGPQFIFQYYEKEERGRGNFPDRFSARQFPNYSSELNVNALLLGDSALYLCASSRMGYEQYFGPGTRLTVT.